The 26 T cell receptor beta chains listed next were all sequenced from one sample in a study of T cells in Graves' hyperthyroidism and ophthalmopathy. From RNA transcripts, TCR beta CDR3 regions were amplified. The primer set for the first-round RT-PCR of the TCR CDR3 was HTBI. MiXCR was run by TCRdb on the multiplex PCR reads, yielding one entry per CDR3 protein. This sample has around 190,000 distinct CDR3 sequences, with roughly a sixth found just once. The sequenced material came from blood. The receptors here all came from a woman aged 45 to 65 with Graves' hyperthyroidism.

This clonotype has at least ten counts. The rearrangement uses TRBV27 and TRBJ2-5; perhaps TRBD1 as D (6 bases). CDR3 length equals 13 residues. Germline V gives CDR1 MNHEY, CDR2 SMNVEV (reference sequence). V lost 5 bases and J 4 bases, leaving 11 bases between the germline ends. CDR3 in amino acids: CASSIRGRETQYF. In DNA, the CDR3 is TGTGCCAGCAGTATCAGGGGTAGAGAGACCCAGTACTTC.

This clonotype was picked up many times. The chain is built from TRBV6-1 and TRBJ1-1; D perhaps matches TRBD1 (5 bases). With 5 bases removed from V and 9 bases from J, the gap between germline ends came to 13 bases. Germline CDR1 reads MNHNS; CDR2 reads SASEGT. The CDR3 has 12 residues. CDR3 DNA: TGTGCCAGCAGTTGGGAGGGGAAGAAAGCTTTCTTT. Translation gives CASSWEGKKAFF.

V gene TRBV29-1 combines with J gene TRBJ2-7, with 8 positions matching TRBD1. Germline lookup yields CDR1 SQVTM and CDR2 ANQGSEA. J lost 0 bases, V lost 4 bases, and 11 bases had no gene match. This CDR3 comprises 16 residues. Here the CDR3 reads CSVGGATGASSYEQYF. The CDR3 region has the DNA TGCAGCGTTGGGGGGGCGACAGGGGCGAGCTCCTACGAGCAGTACTTC.

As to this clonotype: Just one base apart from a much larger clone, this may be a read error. For the CDR3, the DNA is TGTGCCAGTAGTATGAGGAGGAACACTGGAGCTTTCTTT. This sequence encodes CASSMRRNTGAFF. The chain is built from TRBV19 and TRBJ1-1; D remains unclear. This CDR3 is built from 13 residues. The germline V gene encodes CDR1 LNHDA and CDR2 SQIVND (reference sequence).

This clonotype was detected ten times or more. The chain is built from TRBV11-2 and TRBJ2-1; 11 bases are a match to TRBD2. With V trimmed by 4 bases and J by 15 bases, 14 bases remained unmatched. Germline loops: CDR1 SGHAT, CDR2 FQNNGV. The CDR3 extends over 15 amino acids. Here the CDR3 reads CASSSSYSGRVEAFF. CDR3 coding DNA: TGTGCCAGCAGCTCCTCTTATAGCGGGAGGGTAGAGGCGTTCTTC.

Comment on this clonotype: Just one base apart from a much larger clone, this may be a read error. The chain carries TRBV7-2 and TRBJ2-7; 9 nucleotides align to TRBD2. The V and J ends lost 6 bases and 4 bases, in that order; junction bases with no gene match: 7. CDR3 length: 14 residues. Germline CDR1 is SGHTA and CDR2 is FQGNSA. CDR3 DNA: TGTGCCAGCAGGTTCCCGGGACTAGCATACGAGCAGTACTTC. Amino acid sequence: CASRFPGLAYEQYF.

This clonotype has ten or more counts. In nucleotides, the CDR3 is TGCGCCAGCAGCTTGGCGGCGGGACAGGGGTTCGATGAGCAGTTCTTC. Protein sequence: CASSLAAGQGFDEQFF. The chain couples TRBV5-1 to TRBJ2-1; 10 bases agree with TRBD1. The CDR3 runs to 16 residues. Germline trimming cut 0 bases from V and 8 bases from J; bases unmatched to any gene: 8. Germline-derived CDR1 and CDR2 are SGHRS and YFSETQ.

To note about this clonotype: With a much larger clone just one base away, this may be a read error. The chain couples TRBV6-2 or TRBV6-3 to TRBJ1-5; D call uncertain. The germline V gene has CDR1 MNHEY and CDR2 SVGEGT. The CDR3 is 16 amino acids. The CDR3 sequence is CAISYLVEPGNQPQHF. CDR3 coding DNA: TGTGCCATCAGTTACCTCGTGGAACCTGGCAATCAGCCCCAGCATTTT.

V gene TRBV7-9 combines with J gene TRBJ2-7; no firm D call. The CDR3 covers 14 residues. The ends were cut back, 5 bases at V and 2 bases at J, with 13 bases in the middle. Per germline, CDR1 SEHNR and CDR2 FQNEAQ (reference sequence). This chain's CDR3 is CASSPSGVPYEQYF. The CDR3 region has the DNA TGTGCCAGCAGCCCCTCGGGCGTTCCCTACGAGCAGTACTTC.

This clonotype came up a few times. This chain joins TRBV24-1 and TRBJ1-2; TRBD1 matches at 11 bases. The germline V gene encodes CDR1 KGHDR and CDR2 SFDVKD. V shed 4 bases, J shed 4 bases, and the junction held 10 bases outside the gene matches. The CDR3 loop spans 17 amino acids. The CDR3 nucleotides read TGTGCCACCAGTGAGTCCGGAAAGGACAGGGGGCCCTATGGCTACACCTTC. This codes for CATSESGKDRGPYGYTF.

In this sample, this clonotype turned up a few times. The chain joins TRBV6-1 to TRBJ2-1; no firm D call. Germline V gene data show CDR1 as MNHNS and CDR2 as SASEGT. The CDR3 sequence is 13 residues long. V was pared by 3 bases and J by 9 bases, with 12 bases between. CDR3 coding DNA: TGTGCCAGCAGTGACGAACTAAGGGTTGAGCAGTTCTTC. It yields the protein CASSDELRVEQFF.

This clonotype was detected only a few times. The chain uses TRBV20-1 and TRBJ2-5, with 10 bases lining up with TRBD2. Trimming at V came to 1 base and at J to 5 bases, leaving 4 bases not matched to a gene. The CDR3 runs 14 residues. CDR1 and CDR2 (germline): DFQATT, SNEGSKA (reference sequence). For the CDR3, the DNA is TGCAGTGCTAGAGGTCTAGCGGGAGCGGAGACCCAGTACTTC. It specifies CSARGLAGAETQYF.

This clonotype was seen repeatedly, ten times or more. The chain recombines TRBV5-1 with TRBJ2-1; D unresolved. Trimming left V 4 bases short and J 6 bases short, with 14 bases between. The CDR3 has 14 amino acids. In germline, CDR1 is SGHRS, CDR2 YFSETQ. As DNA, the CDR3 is TGCGCCAGCAGCCGCGACACATCTCTCAATGAGCAGTTCTTC. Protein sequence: CASSRDTSLNEQFF.

The CDR3 spells CASSQNTGTGELFF. CDR3 nucleotides: TGTGCCAGCAGCCAAAATACAGGGACCGGGGAGCTGTTTTTT. The chain combines TRBV12-3 or TRBV12-4 with TRBJ2-2; possibly TRBD1 for D (6 bases). Trimming left V 6 bases short and J 5 bases short, with 13 bases between. This CDR3 has 14 amino acids.

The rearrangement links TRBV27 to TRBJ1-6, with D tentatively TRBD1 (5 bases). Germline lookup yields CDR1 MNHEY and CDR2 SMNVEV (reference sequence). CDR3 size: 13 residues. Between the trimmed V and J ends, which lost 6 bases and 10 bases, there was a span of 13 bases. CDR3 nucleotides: TGTGCCAGCAGGGCGGTAGGGGTATCACCCCTCCACTTT. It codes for CASRAVGVSPLHF.

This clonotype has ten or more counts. The CDR3 DNA reads TGTGCCAGCAGCACCGACAGGGTGAACACTGAAGCTTTCTTT. Protein sequence: CASSTDRVNTEAFF. This rearrangement joins TRBV12-3 or TRBV12-4 to TRBJ1-1, with TRBD1 matching over 7 bases. Trimming removed 6 bases from V and 0 bases from J; junction bases left unmatched: 4. The CDR3 consists of 14 residues.

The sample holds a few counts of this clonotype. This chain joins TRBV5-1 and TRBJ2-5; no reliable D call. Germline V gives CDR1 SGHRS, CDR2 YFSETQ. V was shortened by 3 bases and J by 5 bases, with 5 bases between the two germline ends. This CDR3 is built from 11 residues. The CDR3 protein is CASSWAETQYF. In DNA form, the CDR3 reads TGCGCCAGCAGCTGGGCGGAGACCCAGTACTTC.

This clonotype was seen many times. The CDR3 DNA is TGTGCCAGCGGTGATCGGCGCACCCAAGAGACCCAGTACTTC. Translated, it gives CASGDRRTQETQYF. The chain combines TRBV13 with TRBJ2-5; D unclear. V lost 8 bases to trimming and J lost 1 base, with 14 bases between them. The CDR3 contains 14 residues. Germline values: CDR1 PRHDT, CDR2 FYEKMQ (reference sequence).

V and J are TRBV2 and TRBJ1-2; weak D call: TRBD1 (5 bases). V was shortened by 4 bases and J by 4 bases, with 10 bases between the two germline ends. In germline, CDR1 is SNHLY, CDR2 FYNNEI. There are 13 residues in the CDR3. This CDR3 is CASSVGTVYGYTF. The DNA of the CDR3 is TGTGCCAGCAGTGTAGGGACGGTCTATGGCTACACCTTC.

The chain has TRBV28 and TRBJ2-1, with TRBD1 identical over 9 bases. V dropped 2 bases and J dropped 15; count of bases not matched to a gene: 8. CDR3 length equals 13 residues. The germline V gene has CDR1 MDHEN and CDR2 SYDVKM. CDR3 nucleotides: TGTGCCAGCAGTTTAACCCGGGACAGGGTTTGGTTCTTC. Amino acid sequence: CASSLTRDRVWFF.

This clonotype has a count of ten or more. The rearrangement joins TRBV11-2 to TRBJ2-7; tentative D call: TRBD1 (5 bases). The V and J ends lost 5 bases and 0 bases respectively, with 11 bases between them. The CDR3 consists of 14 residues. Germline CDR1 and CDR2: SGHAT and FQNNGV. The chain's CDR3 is CASSRKTDSYEQYF. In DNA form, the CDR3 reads TGTGCCAGCAGCCGAAAGACAGACTCCTACGAGCAGTACTTC. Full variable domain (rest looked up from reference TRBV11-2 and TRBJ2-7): EAGVAQSPRYKIIEKRQSVAFWCNPISGHATLYWYQQILGQGPKLLIQFQNNGVVDDSQLPKDRFSAERLKGVDSTLKIQPAKLEDSAVYLCASSRKTDSYEQYFGPGTRLTVT.

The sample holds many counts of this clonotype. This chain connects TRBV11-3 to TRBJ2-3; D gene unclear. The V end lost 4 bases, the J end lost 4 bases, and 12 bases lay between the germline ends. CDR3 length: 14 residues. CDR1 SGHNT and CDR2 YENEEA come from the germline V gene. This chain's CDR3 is CASSSSGLADTQYF. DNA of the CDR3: TGTGCCAGCAGCTCCTCAGGTTTGGCAGATACGCAGTATTTT.

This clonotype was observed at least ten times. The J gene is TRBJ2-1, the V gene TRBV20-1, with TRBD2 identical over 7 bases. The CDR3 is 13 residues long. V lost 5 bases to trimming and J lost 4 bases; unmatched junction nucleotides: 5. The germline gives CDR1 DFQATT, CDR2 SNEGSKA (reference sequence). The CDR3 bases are TGCAGTGCTGAGGGGAGGGGATACAATGAGCAGTTCTTC. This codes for CSAEGRGYNEQFF.

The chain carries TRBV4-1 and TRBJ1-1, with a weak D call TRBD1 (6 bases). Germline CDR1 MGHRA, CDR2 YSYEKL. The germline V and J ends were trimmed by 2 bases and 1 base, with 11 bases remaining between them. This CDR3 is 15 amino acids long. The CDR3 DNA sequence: TGCGCCAGCAGCCAAAACCCGGGACAGAACACTGAAGCTTTCTTT. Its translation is CASSQNPGQNTEAFF.

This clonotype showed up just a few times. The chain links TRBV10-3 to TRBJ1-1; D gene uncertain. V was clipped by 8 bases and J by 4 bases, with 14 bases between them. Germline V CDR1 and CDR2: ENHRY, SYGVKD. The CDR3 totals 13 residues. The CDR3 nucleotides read TGTGCCATCCACGGGGATAAGGGCACTGAAGCTTTCTTT. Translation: CAIHGDKGTEAFF.

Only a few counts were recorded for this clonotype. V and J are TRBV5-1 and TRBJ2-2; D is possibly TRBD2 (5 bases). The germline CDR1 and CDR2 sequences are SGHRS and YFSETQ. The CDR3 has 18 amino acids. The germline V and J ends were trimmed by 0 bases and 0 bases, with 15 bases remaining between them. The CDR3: CASSLEIGAAANTGELFF. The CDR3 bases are TGCGCCAGCAGCTTGGAGATCGGAGCGGCAGCGAACACCGGGGAGCTGTTTTTT.